The clone carrying this TCR beta chain appeared once. Its antigen is as yet unknown. These data are taken from a study of circulating and synovial CD4+ cells in juvenile arthritis. Findings and limits, study-wide: T cell genome counts differed by at least an order of magnitude between CPL and CD4 samples. Overlap with synovium rose as more T cells were sequenced. Circulating pathogenic-like lymphocytes shared a substantially higher fraction of CDR3 sequences with synovium than bulk blood.

Trimming shortened V by 3 bases and J by 2 bases, and 7 bases separated the two germline ends. Germline values: CDR1 SGHVS, CDR2 FNYEAQ. The CDR3 runs 13 residues. TCRdb keeps only in-frame clones here, not all; method: immunoSEQ multiplex PCR. The repertoire holds fewer than 40,000 clones, with about 94% as singletons. This TCR was sampled from a human donor with juvenile idiopathic arthritis. The chain couples TRBV7-6 to TRBJ2-5, with a tentative D call TRBD2 (6 bases). Sequenced sample: CD4+ T cells from blood. The CDR3 DNA follows: TGTGCCAGCAGCTTTGGGGGGCAAGAGACCCAGTACTTC. Translating it yields CASSFGGQETQYF.